The 21 T cell receptor beta chains below were found in one sample sequenced in a study of cytomegalovirus exposure and HLA in healthy donors (dated by TCRdb to the late 2010s). Library method: the immunoSEQ multiplex PCR assay. The multiplex PCR relied on a mix of 60 forward primers for TCR Vbeta segments and 13 reverse primers for TCR Jbeta segments. Imported from immuneACCESS, the table was reduced by TCRdb to in-frame sequences with V and J called. These copies leave out some clones; in studies compared against another copy, an unresolved V gene accounts for under half, and the cause of the remainder is not known. The sample table shows about 120,000 clones, and nearly 65% are seen once. The leading ten clones occupy approximately 11% of the sample. The sequencing sample was made of PBMCs. All receptors derive from a man aged 35-49 years in good health and CMV-seropositive.

The genes are TRBV5-6 and TRBJ2-1; 8 bases are a match to TRBD2. The length of the CDR3 is 15 residues. V was clipped by 2 bases and J by 4 bases; unmatched bases: 5. CDR1 is SGHDT, CDR2 YYEEEE, per germline. The CDR3 region has the DNA TGTGCCAGCAGCTTCGGGACTAGGAGTTACAATGAGCAGTTCTTC. This codes for CASSFGTRSYNEQFF.

The V gene is TRBV18, the J gene TRBJ1-1; D remains ambiguous. The germline gives CDR1 KGHSH, CDR2 LQKENI. CDR3 length: 13 residues. Trimming left V 2 bases short and J 8 bases short, with 12 bases between. DNA of the CDR3: TGTGCCAGCTCACCAGGGCTGGCAAAAGAAGCTTTCTTT. Residues: CASSPGLAKEAFF.

This chain joins TRBV4-1 and TRBJ2-1; 8 bases are shared with TRBD2. The V gene end was trimmed by 7 bases and the J gene end by 6 bases; junction bases not matched to a gene: 5. The CDR3 runs 13 residues. Germline-derived CDR1 and CDR2 are MGHRA and YSYEKL. The CDR3 spells CASTPGGANEQFF. The CDR3 nucleotides read TGCGCCAGCACCCCCGGGGGGGCCAATGAGCAGTTCTTC.

This clone was picked up a small number of times. The genes are TRBV27 and TRBJ1-6; D may be TRBD1 (5 bases). The CDR3 extends over 17 amino acids. With 3 bases removed from V and 0 bases from J, the gap between germline ends came to 12 bases. Germline CDR1 reads MNHEY; CDR2 reads SMNVEV (reference sequence). For the CDR3, the DNA is TGTGCCAGCAGTTTCTATGGCAGGGCCTCCTATAATTCACCCCTCCACTTT. As protein: CASSFYGRASYNSPLHF.

The chain couples TRBV27 to TRBJ1-6; D gene uncertain. V was clipped by 5 bases and J by 4 bases, with 6 bases between them. CDR3 size: 13 residues. In germline, CDR1 is MNHEY, CDR2 SMNVEV (reference sequence). The CDR3 bases are TGTGCCAGCAGTAAGAGTTATAATTCACCCCTCCACTTT. It codes for CASSKSYNSPLHF.

This clone came up a few times. The rearrangement joins TRBV6-6 to TRBJ2-3; TRBD1 aligns across 8 bases. The V and J ends lost 4 bases and 0 bases, in that order; junction bases with no gene match: 6. CDR1 is MNHNY, CDR2 SVGAGI, per germline (reference sequence). There are 16 residues in the CDR3. The chain's CDR3 is CASSSNRGTSTDTQYF. In DNA form, the CDR3 reads TGTGCCAGCAGTTCGAACAGGGGGACTAGCACAGATACGCAGTATTTT.

The chain recombines TRBV7-2 with TRBJ1-1; tentative D call: TRBD1 (5 bases). Trimming took 1 base from V and 1 from J, leaving 7 bases between them. The germline gives CDR1 SGHTA, CDR2 FQGNSA. The CDR3 sequence is 14 residues long. CDR3 in DNA: TGTGCCAGCAGCTTAGGACAGAGGAACACTGAAGCTTTCTTT. Residues: CASSLGQRNTEAFF. The entire variable domain, with the rest obtained from reference TRBV7-2 and TRBJ1-1, is as follows: GAGVSQSPSNKVTEKGKDVELRCDPISGHTALYWYRQSLGQGLEFLIYFQGNSAPDKSGLPSDRFSAERTGGSVSTLTIQRTQQEDSAVYLCASSLGQRNTEAFFGQGTRLTVV.

The gene calls are TRBV6-1 and TRBJ2-7; possible D gene TRBD1, 6 bases. V dropped 3 bases and J dropped 3 bases, with 12 bases sitting between them. Germline V CDR1 and CDR2: MNHNS, SASEGT. CDR3 length equals 14 residues. The CDR3 region is CASSDSQGYYEQYF. The CDR3 nucleotides read TGTGCCAGCAGTGATTCACAGGGTTACTACGAGCAGTACTTC.

The chain joins TRBV5-1 to TRBJ1-4, with 9 positions matching TRBD1. The CDR3 contains 15 residues. The V gene end was trimmed by 5 bases and the J gene end by 6 bases; junction bases not matched to a gene: 8. Germline CDR1 is SGHRS and CDR2 is YFSETQ. Here the CDR3 DNA reads TGCGCCAGCAGAAAGACAGGGGGTAGCGATGAAAAACTGTTTTTT. Amino acids: CASRKTGGSDEKLFF. The full variable domain, its missing parts supplied by reference TRBV5-1 and TRBJ1-4, is KAGVTQTPRYLIKTRGQQVTLSCSPISGHRSVSWYQQTPGQGLQFLFEYFSETQRNKGNFPGRFSGRQFSNSRSEMNVSTLELGDSALYLCASRKTGGSDEKLFFGSGTQLSVL.

The rearrangement uses TRBV2 and TRBJ1-5, with no clear D. Trimming removed 1 base from V and 4 bases from J, with 8 bases in between. CDR3 length equals 14 residues. Germline V CDR1 and CDR2: SNHLY, FYNNEI. The CDR3 bases are TGTGCCAGCAGTGAAGGGACGGGGAATCAGCCCCAGCATTTT. Protein product: CASSEGTGNQPQHF.

This clone was found once. The chain is built from TRBV25-1 and TRBJ2-3; 9 bases are a match to TRBD2. The junction had 7 bases not matched to a gene; V was cut back by 3 bases and J by 6 bases. The CDR3 spans 15 residues. Germline values: CDR1 MGHDK, CDR2 SYGVNS. The CDR3 nucleotides read TGTGCCAGCAGTGAGGGCGGGGGGGCCGACGATACGCAGTATTTT. Amino acids: CASSEGGGADDTQYF. The full variable domain, in which reference TRBV25-1 and TRBJ2-3 provide the parts outside the CDR3, is EADIYQTPRYLVIGTGKKITLECSQTMGHDKMYWYQQDPGMELHLIHYSYGVNSTEKGDLSSESTVSRIRTEHFPLTLESARPSHTSQYLCASSEGGGADDTQYFGPGTRLTVL.

The J gene is TRBJ1-5, the V gene TRBV18; tentatively, D is TRBD1 (6 bases). This CDR3 contains 15 residues. The germline gives CDR1 KGHSH, CDR2 LQKENI. The V end was cut by 1 base, the J end by 1 base, with 8 bases between. For the CDR3, the DNA is TGTGCCAGCTCACCACAGGGGGGGAGCAATCAGCCCCAGCATTTT. Protein product: CASSPQGGSNQPQHF.

CDR3 in amino acids: CASSIDQSMDSSYEQYF. DNA of the CDR3: TGTGCCAGTAGTATAGATCAATCAATGGACAGCTCGTACGAGCAGTACTTC. The chain carries TRBV19 and TRBJ2-7; possible D gene TRBD1, 6 bases. Germline V CDR1 and CDR2: LNHDA, SQIVND (reference sequence). The CDR3 sequence is 17 residues long. Deletions cut 0 bases from V and 4 bases from J, with 19 bases between.

In its sample, this clone was seen once. The rearrangement joins TRBV27 to TRBJ1-4, with a tentative D call TRBD1 (5 bases). V gave up 3 bases and J gave up 8 bases, with 13 bases separating them. The V gene's germline CDR1 is MNHEY and CDR2 SMNVEV (reference sequence). This CDR3 is 14 amino acids long. This CDR3 is CASSFKPGGEKLFF. The CDR3 DNA sequence: TGTGCCAGCAGTTTTAAGCCTGGGGGGGAAAAACTGTTTTTT.

The J gene is TRBJ2-7, the V gene TRBV28, with 7 bases lining up with TRBD2. V trimming: 5 bases; J trimming: 1 base; junction bases outside the gene matches: 5. This CDR3 is built from 14 residues. The germline gives CDR1 MDHEN, CDR2 SYDVKM. The CDR3 DNA follows: TGTGCCAGCAGTCGAACTAGCGTTTCCTACGAGCAGTACTTC. Its translation: CASSRTSVSYEQYF.

The chain has TRBV4-2 and TRBJ1-2; possible D gene TRBD1, 6 bases. The CDR3 contains 15 residues. Germline V gene lookup returns CDR1 LGHNA and CDR2 YNFKEQ. The V end was cut by 1 base, the J end by 2 bases, with 11 bases between. CDR3 in DNA: TGTGCCAGCAGCCAAGGGGCAGGGGCGAACTATGGCTACACCTTC. Translated: CASSQGAGANYGYTF.

This clone was seen a few times. The V and J genes are TRBV5-1 and TRBJ2-5, with a possible D match to TRBD1 (5 bases). The J call may be faulty, since TRBJ2-7 better matches the DNA end. The germline gives CDR1 SGHRS, CDR2 YFSETQ. The CDR3 is 12 residues long. CDR3 sequence (DNA): TGCGCCAGCAGCTCGGACACCTACGAGCAGTACTTC. This codes for CASSSDTYEQYF.

Only a few counts were recorded for this clone. The chain is built from TRBV6-5 and TRBJ1-3; TRBD1 matches 10 bases. V lost 2 bases, J lost 4 bases, and 2 bases stayed unmatched. Germline loops: CDR1 MNHEY, CDR2 SVGAGI. The CDR3 loop spans 15 amino acids. This chain's CDR3 is CASSYGTGAGNTIYF. The CDR3, as DNA: TGTGCCAGCAGTTACGGGACAGGGGCAGGAAACACCATATATTTT.

The rearrangement joins TRBV28 to TRBJ2-3; D remains ambiguous. This CDR3 spans 13 amino acids. Trimming cost V 3 bases and J 5 bases, with 9 bases left between them. Germline assignment: CDR1 MDHEN and CDR2 SYDVKM. The CDR3 loop reads CASSLPRLDTQYF. CDR3 in DNA: TGTGCCAGCAGTTTGCCGAGACTAGATACGCAGTATTTT.

The chain is built from TRBV9 and TRBJ1-5; 7 nucleotides agree with TRBD1. The CDR3 runs to 15 residues. J gave up 3 bases and V 4 bases, and 7 bases lay outside the gene matches. Germline assignment: CDR1 SGDLS and CDR2 YYNGEE. The CDR3 bases are TGTGCCAGCAGCCCTACAGGGGAGATCAATCAGCCCCAGCATTTT. Protein sequence: CASSPTGEINQPQHF.

CDR3 in amino acids: CASSIRQGLNTEAFF. The CDR3, as DNA: TGTGCCAGCAGCATAAGACAGGGTTTGAACACTGAAGCTTTCTTT. This chain links TRBV13 with TRBJ1-1, with 7 bases matching TRBD1. The V gene's germline CDR1 is PRHDT and CDR2 FYEKMQ (reference sequence). Losses at the gene ends were 5 bases for V and 0 bases for J; bases not matched to a gene: 6. CDR3 length equals 15 residues.